This T cell receptor beta chain was sequenced during a study of cytomegalovirus exposure and HLA in healthy donors (dated by TCRdb to 2016 to 2017). With respect to the entire study: According to an earlier analysis of several hundred of the donors, some 170 million T cells yielded roughly 100 million unique TCR beta sequences and around 280 Gb of sequence data. About 330 gigabases of sequencing data and tens of millions of unique TCR sequences made up an early release that covered several hundred HLA-typed donors. Among the roughly 380 genotyped donors, approximately 76% belonged to the genetic ancestry cluster associated with self-reported Caucasian donors. The aim of the study was to test whether cataloging public T cell receptors could identify signatures of past pathogen exposure. Using immunosequencing, the study profiled T cell repertoires from roughly 650 subjects and related those repertoires to cytomegalovirus serostatus. In addition to the first cohort of 666 subjects, a separate validation cohort of 130 or so different subjects was used. The study combined high-throughput TCR immunosequencing, statistical association of individual TCRs with disease status, and machine learning to predict cytomegalovirus infection status. In a later analysis, previously published TCR beta repertoires from several hundred donors were re-analyzed and high-resolution HLA genotyping was added so that TCR occurrence patterns could be studied. Rather than drawing on any new phenotypic data, the later analysis identified candidate immune exposures from TCR beta sequences and the way those sequences occurred across donors. An earlier analysis of 450 to 750 of the donors used high-throughput TCR beta sequencing to judge whether each TCR beta V gene segment behaved as functional or pseudogenic. Donor age, sex, ethnicity and CMV serostatus were compiled together with the repertoire data. A later genetic analysis used genome-wide SNP genotypes for about 60% of the roughly 700 donors, treating that subset as a discovery cohort. All discovery cohort repertoires had been generated using a single sequencing platform. HLA typing included class I and class II loci at four-digit resolution. The number of donors typed differed by locus, with about 629-640 for A, B, C, DRB1 and DQB1, around 520 for DQA1, 606 for DPA1, and some 470 for DPB1. Because of strong linkage in the cohort, roughly five DR-DQ haplotypes were treated as single units for association and clustering. On average, around 230,000 unique TCR beta nucleotide sequences were sequenced per donor among more than 350 genotyped donors of the cohort, with about 19% of those sequences being non-productive. What the authors observed across the whole study: Strong co-occurrence of HLA alleles, especially DR and DQ, made assigning TCR associations to individual alleles difficult. The sequencing pipeline was judged likely to have produced a cluster of highly shared sequence variants as a technical artifact. While some public TCRs were present in many individuals, most TCR sequences turned up only very rarely across donors. In vitro tests confirmed that a few of the cytomegalovirus-associated TCR beta chains recognize cytomegalovirus antigens. An association between a missense DCLRE1C variant and V-gene and J-gene trimming of TCR beta chains was found in a later genetic analysis and replicated in an independent cohort. The earlier analysis of 587 of the donors excluded some 16 rarely observed V segments, including chromosome 9 orphons, because counts were too low. A later analysis associated approximately 17,000 TCR beta sequences with specific HLA alleles at a false discovery rate of 0.05. Linkage disequilibrium might explain the correlated functional status among segregating V segments, but an unknown experimental factor could not be ruled out. Sequencing depth was assumed to be roughly uniform across donors in the presence/absence analyses, though that assumption may not hold. Because HLA typing was unavailable for some donors at each locus, only the typed subset was used in association tests. Several of the top co-occurrence clusters appeared to be linked to parvovirus B19, influenza, CMV and Epstein-Barr virus, according to a later analysis. A further reported finding was that TCR beta sequences accurately predicted the HLA-A and HLA-B alleles for most subjects in the first cohort. CMV serostatus was the only immune exposure information available for the cohort. In a later analysis, HLA-associated TCR beta chains were found to be more clonally expanded and to have lower generation probabilities than equally common non-associated chains. A later genetic analysis reported fewer N-insertions in productive TCRs among donors in an Asian-associated ancestry cluster than the roughly 700-donor mean. The classifier was reported to diagnose cytomegalovirus status with high specificity and sensitivity in both the original and validation cohorts. The study listed approximately 160 TCR beta chains as associated with cytomegalovirus. Only TCR beta chains were sequenced in this cohort, and the absence of alpha or paired-chain data limited detectable features. In a later analysis, TCR association rates were found to vary across HLA loci, with the most associated TCRs seen for DRB1 alleles and the fewest for HLA-C alleles. Some IMGT-functional V segments, including TRBV6-2 and TRBV6-3, could not be distinguished by the 87-base-pair reads and were therefore excluded. Broadly in line with IMGT annotations, most TCR beta V segments showed up in productive rearrangements about 87% or about 30% of the time in an earlier analysis of several hundred of the donors. The authors suggested that the approach could potentially be extended to other disease states and immunological phenotypes. According to a later analysis, most CMV-associated TCR beta chains appeared to be HLA-restricted, and the HLA associations seemed to be driven largely by CMV exposure.

The CDR3 runs 18 amino acids, cysteine and phenylalanine included. Kept here is only the CDR3 DNA, which spans 54 bases and is read in frame from base 1. V is trimmed back by 2 bases and J by 5 bases, and the junction contains 12 bases that no gene match accounts for. CDR1 is given as GTSNPN and CDR2 as SVGIG, both from the germline V gene (reference sequence). The cohort consisted of approximately 670 healthy bone marrow donors. Cohort members were all nominally healthy when sampled, although unrecorded immune exposures were likely present. The donor was CMV seropositive and belonged to the group of over 250 seropositive cohort members. Every donor gave a peripheral blood sample, and the peripheral blood mononuclear cells from that sample were used for TCR beta sequencing. Genomic DNA extraction from the blood cell samples was performed with the Qiagen DNeasy Blood Extraction Kit. Points on this clone: Its antigen is not yet known. There are no base qualities to consult, and no much larger clone falls within one base.

Receptor amplification or capture employed the immunoSEQ multiplex PCR assay. A mixture of 60 forward primers for TCR Vbeta segments and 13 reverse primers for TCR Jbeta segments was used in the multiplex PCR. Amplification of the CDR3 region of rearranged TCR beta genes was performed with a multiplex PCR assay on genomic DNA. The amplified TCR beta libraries were sequenced on the Illumina HiSeq System as 87-base-pair reads. Per the source publication's procedure: In a later analysis, tens of millions of unique TCR beta chains were counted across the 500 to 700 repertoires, and some 10 million of these chains were shared by at least two donors. Raw reads were error-corrected and collapsed into unique sequences by a nearest-neighbor algorithm in which closely related sequences were merged to remove PCR and sequencing errors. V, D and J gene segments were assigned by aligning CDR3 sequences to IMGT reference sequences. For a sequence to be retained, a match of at least six nucleotides to both a V gene segment and a J gene segment was required. A rearrangement was called productive if the CDR3 had no stop codons and remained in frame with V and J, and every other rearrangement was called non-productive. Following IMGT convention, CDR3 was defined as the stretch from the second conserved V-encoded cysteine to the conserved J-encoded phenylalanine. The earlier analysis of about 530 of the donors excluded any sequence lacking an unambiguous match to a single V gene segment. In an earlier analysis of several hundred of the donors, a V segment was called functional when productive rearrangements were above 56.7%, and segregating when the standard deviation between donors exceeded 5%. A statistical classification framework was developed to diagnose cytomegalovirus status using the catalog of TCR beta chain sequences. A later analysis assigned V and J genes by comparing TCR nucleotide sequences with IMGT/GENE-DB human TR gene sequences. Using the TCRdist pipeline, a later analysis assigned CDR3 sequences along with most-parsimonious VDJ recombination scenarios. In a later analysis, each TCR beta chain was defined by its CDR3 amino acid sequence together with its V-gene family, and reads lacking a unique V-gene family were excluded. To address suspected cross-contamination and a sequencing artifact, a later analysis removed approximately 590 highly shared, low-generation-probability nucleotide sequences. In a later analysis, a clonal expansion index for each public chain was calculated from normalized within-repertoire ranks of inferred template counts. Generation probabilities in a later analysis came from a VDJ recombination model fitted to out-of-frame rearrangements, and those results were checked against IGoR. A later analysis scored TCR-TCR, TCR-HLA and TCR-CMV co-occurrence with hypergeometric tests, applying a repertoire-size bias correction to TCR pairs. In a later analysis, false discovery rates were estimated by permuting HLA or CMV assignments 20 times. A later analysis grouped co-occurring TCRs with DBSCAN, adding TCRdist sequence similarity when clustering within HLA-allele-positive subsets. Co-occurrence clustering excluded repertoires with fewer than 30,000 or more than 120,000 public chains, plus five with anomalous nucleotide sharing. TCRdb retrieved this table from immuneACCESS and kept in-frame rearrangements only. Not all clones are present; in checked studies, unresolved V genes account for under half, and no reason is known for the remainder. From that table come the V and J calls and clone size; the DNA was used to work out D and trimming. A total of about 120,000 clones appear in this sample, over 60% of them only once. About 3% of the sample lies in the top ten.

This clonotype was obtained from a woman younger than 35 in good health and CMV-seropositive. This sequence uses TRBV30 and TRBJ2-5, with 15 junctional bases fitting TRBD2. The sequenced sample consisted of PBMCs. The DNA sequence is given as TGTGCCTGGAGTCGTTTACGGGGACTAGCGGGAGGCCGTGAGACCCAGTACTTC. It translates to CAWSRLRGLAGGRETQYF.